The 17 T cell receptor beta chains listed next were all sequenced from one sample in a study of neoadjuvant nivolumab and ipilimumab in lung cancer (dated by TCRdb to about 2020). Library construction relied on the immunoSEQ multiplex PCR assay. This is the immuneACCESS table as TCRdb keeps it, with only in-frame sequences that have V and J called. A part of the clones is gone; compared with another copy, unresolved V genes explain less than half, and the rest is unexplained. The table for this sample lists some 38,000 clones; 89% of them were counted only once. 2.5% to 3.5% of the sample is taken by the ten largest. Reading the label with the study, this specimen's time point is: pretherapy, before neoadjuvant immune checkpoint inhibitors. The specimen was peripheral blood, collected before neoadjuvant nivolumab, alone or with ipilimumab. The origin of the receptors is an adult with non-small cell lung cancer.

This chain links TRBV6-5 with TRBJ2-7; TRBD2 aligns across 8 bases. V was pared by 2 bases and J by 2 bases, with 5 bases of the junction left unmatched. From germline, CDR1 is MNHEY and CDR2 SVGAGI. The CDR3 runs to 15 residues. The DNA of the CDR3 is TGTGCCAGCAGTTACGGAGCGGGAGTAACCTACGAGCAGTACTTC. Translation: CASSYGAGVTYEQYF.

The V gene is TRBV27, the J gene TRBJ1-1; perhaps TRBD1 as D (6 bases). Germline CDR1 is MNHEY and CDR2 is SMNVEV (reference sequence). V shed 6 bases and J shed 2 bases, with 10 bases lying between them. The CDR3 covers 13 residues. CDR3 amino acids: CASRIRGNTEAFF. DNA for the CDR3: TGTGCCAGCAGGATCAGGGGTAACACTGAAGCTTTCTTT.

J is TRBJ2-1 and V is TRBV18; a weak D match, TRBD1 (6 bases). Germline-derived CDR1 and CDR2 are KGHSH and LQKENI. Trimming shortened V by 3 bases and J by 4 bases, and 16 bases separated the two germline ends. The CDR3 consists of 16 residues. The CDR3 here is CASSPPQGVVYNEQFF. Here the CDR3 DNA reads TGTGCCAGCTCACCTCCACAGGGCGTTGTGTACAATGAGCAGTTCTTC.

CDR3 nucleotide sequence: TGTGCCAGCAGCCTCATCAGGGGCCGTAGCAATCAGCCCCAGCATTTT. It specifies CASSLIRGRSNQPQHF. The V gene is TRBV5-4, the J gene TRBJ1-5; a possible D gene is TRBD1 (6 bases). The CDR3 sequence is 16 residues long. CDR1 is SGHNT and CDR2 is YYREEE in the germline V gene (reference sequence). V lost 4 bases and J lost 0, with 14 bases in between.

The CDR3 bases are TGTGCCAGCAGCCCCTACCCGACAGGGAGGGAGACCCAGTACTTC. This encodes CASSPYPTGRETQYF. The chain recombines TRBV7-9 with TRBJ2-5, with D possibly TRBD1 on 7 matching bases. From germline, CDR1 is SEHNR and CDR2 FQNEAQ (reference sequence). Trimming removed 5 bases from V and 5 bases from J, with 18 bases in between. CDR3 length equals 15 residues.

This chain connects TRBV11-1 to TRBJ2-5; D may be TRBD1 (6 bases). Per the germline V gene, CDR1 is SGHAT and CDR2 is FQDESV (reference sequence). Trimming removed 5 bases at V and 2 bases at J, with 18 bases between. This CDR3 contains 16 residues. The CDR3 coding sequence is TGTGCCAGCAGCCAACCACAGGGTTTGGGGCAAGAGACCCAGTACTTC. Protein product: CASSQPQGLGQETQYF.

The rearrangement joins TRBV7-2 to TRBJ2-7; D not certain. Germline CDR1 is SGHTA and CDR2 is FQGNSA. This CDR3 has 12 amino acids. The V and J ends lost 1 base and 4 bases respectively, with 5 bases between them. The CDR3 protein is CASSLGAYEQYF. The CDR3 DNA reads as TGTGCCAGCAGCTTAGGAGCTTACGAGCAGTACTTC.

This chain uses TRBV19 with TRBJ1-5; D ambiguous. The V gene lost 4 bases and the J gene lost 4 bases, with 14 bases spanning the gap. Germline CDR1 reads LNHDA; CDR2 reads SQIVND (reference sequence). The CDR3 consists of 15 residues. The CDR3 loop reads CASSKEGRQNQPQHF. The CDR3, as DNA: TGTGCCAGTAGTAAGGAGGGTAGGCAAAATCAGCCCCAGCATTTT. The whole variable domain, filled in from reference TRBV19 and TRBJ1-5, reads DGGITQSPKYLFRKEGQNVTLSCEQNLNHDAMYWYRQDPGQGLRLIYYSQIVNDFQKGDIAEGYSVSREKKESFPLTVTSAQKNPTAFYLCASSKEGRQNQPQHFGDGTRLSIL.

The rearrangement uses TRBV7-2 and TRBJ2-2; D uncertain. There are 15 residues in the CDR3. The V gene's germline CDR1 is SGHTA and CDR2 FQGNSA. Trimming pared 2 bases from V and 4 bases from J, leaving 11 bases between. The CDR3: CASSLQHLGTGELFF. The DNA of the CDR3 is TGTGCCAGCAGCTTACAACACCTTGGCACCGGGGAGCTGTTTTTT. The full variable domain, completed using reference TRBV7-2 and TRBJ2-2, is GAGVSQSPSNKVTEKGKDVELRCDPISGHTALYWYRQSLGQGLEFLIYFQGNSAPDKSGLPSDRFSAERTGGSVSTLTIQRTQQEDSAVYLCASSLQHLGTGELFFGEGSRLTVL.

This rearrangement joins TRBV6-6 to TRBJ2-7; 7 bases match TRBD2. Per the germline V gene, CDR1 is MNHNY and CDR2 is SVGAGI (reference sequence). The trim removed 5 bases at V and 4 bases at J, leaving 8 bases unmatched. This CDR3 is built from 14 residues. CDR3 region: CASSKSSSGYEQYF. The CDR3 coding sequence is TGTGCCAGCAGTAAATCGTCTAGCGGTTACGAGCAGTACTTC.

The genes are TRBV6-4 and TRBJ2-3; 7 bases fit TRBD2. CDR3 length equals 15 residues. The V segment lost 3 bases and the J segment 5 bases; nucleotides outside the gene matches: 8. The germline gives CDR1 MRHNA, CDR2 SNTAGT. The CDR3 here is CASSDQAGIVDTQYF. DNA of the CDR3: TGTGCCAGCAGTGATCAAGCGGGAATTGTAGATACGCAGTATTTT.

This chain uses TRBV19 with TRBJ2-3; perhaps TRBD1 as D (6 bases). From germline, CDR1 is LNHDA and CDR2 SQIVND (reference sequence). The CDR3 is 16 amino acids. Between the trimmed V and J ends, which lost 4 bases and 1 base, there was a span of 15 bases. CDR3 sequence (DNA): TGTGCCAGTAGTAACCGACAGGTCCTCGGCACAGATACGCAGTATTTT. It codes for CASSNRQVLGTDTQYF.

This clone was detected only once. The chain links TRBV27 to TRBJ1-1; tentative D call: TRBD1 (5 bases). CDR3 length equals 13 residues. Trimming left V 2 bases short and J 3 bases short, with 7 bases between. Germline V CDR1 and CDR2: MNHEY, SMNVEV (reference sequence). The CDR3 coding sequence is TGTGCCAGCAGTTTACGGGACGACACTGAAGCTTTCTTT. It encodes CASSLRDDTEAFF.

V and J are TRBV7-2 and TRBJ2-7; 9 bases line up with TRBD2. The CDR3 has 16 amino acids. V was clipped by 0 bases and J by 8 bases; unmatched bases: 11. Germline assignment: CDR1 SGHTA and CDR2 FQGNSA. Written as DNA, the CDR3 is TGTGCCAGCAGCTTAGCCGGTCTAGCGGGAAGGGAACAGCAGTACTTC. It specifies CASSLAGLAGREQQYF.

This clone was recorded once. This chain uses TRBV7-2 with TRBJ1-5, with a weak D call TRBD1 (5 bases). The V end lost 3 bases, the J end lost 7 bases, and 16 bases lay between the germline ends. Germline V gives CDR1 SGHTA, CDR2 FQGNSA. The CDR3 is 15 residues long. CDR3 region: CASSLVQGGEQPQHF. CDR3 nucleotide sequence: TGTGCCAGCAGCTTGGTTCAGGGTGGAGAACAGCCCCAGCATTTT. Filled out from reference TRBV7-2 and TRBJ1-5, the complete variable domain reads GAGVSQSPSNKVTEKGKDVELRCDPISGHTALYWYRQSLGQGLEFLIYFQGNSAPDKSGLPSDRFSAERTGGSVSTLTIQRTQQEDSAVYLCASSLVQGGEQPQHFGDGTRLSIL.

The rearrangement joins TRBV28 to TRBJ2-1, with 8 positions matching TRBD2. The CDR3 extends over 15 amino acids. V trimming: 3 bases; J trimming: 7 bases; junction bases outside the gene matches: 8. Germline V gene data show CDR1 as MDHEN and CDR2 as SYDVKM. The CDR3 DNA is TGTGCCAGCAGTTTTGGAGTAGCGGGGACGAATGAGCAGTTCTTC. Residues: CASSFGVAGTNEQFF. The whole variable domain, filled in from reference TRBV28 and TRBJ2-1, reads DVKVTQSSRYLVKRTGEKVFLECVQDMDHENMFWYRQDPGLGLRLIYFSYDVKMKEKGDIPEGYSVSREKKERFSLILESASTNQTSMYLCASSFGVAGTNEQFFGPGTRLTVL.

The chain has TRBV12-5 and TRBJ2-5, with no clear D. V was trimmed by 1 base and J by 9 bases, leaving 12 bases between them. Per the germline V gene, CDR1 is LGHNT and CDR2 is FRNRAP. The CDR3 is 13 amino acids. The CDR3 here is CASGLDSLSSQYF. CDR3 DNA sequence: TGTGCTAGTGGTTTGGACAGCCTTTCCTCCCAGTACTTC.